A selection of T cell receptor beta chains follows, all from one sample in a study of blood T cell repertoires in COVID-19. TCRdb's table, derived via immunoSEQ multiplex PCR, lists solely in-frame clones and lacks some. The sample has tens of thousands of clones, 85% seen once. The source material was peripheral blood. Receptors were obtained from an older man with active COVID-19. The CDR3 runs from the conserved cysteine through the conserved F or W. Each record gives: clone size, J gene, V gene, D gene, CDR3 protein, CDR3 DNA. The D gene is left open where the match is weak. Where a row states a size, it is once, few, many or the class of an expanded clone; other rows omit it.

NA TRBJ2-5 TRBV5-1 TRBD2 CASSLDQRGLPMGRETQYF TGCGCCAGCAGCTTGGATCAGCGGGGGTTACCCATGGGCCGGGAGACCCAGTACTTC
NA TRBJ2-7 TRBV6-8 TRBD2 CASSYRRGRPYEQYF TGTGCCAGCAGTTACCGGCGGGGGAGGCCCTACGAGCAGTACTTC
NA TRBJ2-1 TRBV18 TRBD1 CASSHGTGQLYNEQFF TGTGCCAGCTCACACGGGACAGGGCAGCTTTACAATGAGCAGTTCTTC
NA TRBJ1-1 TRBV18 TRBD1 CASSPSTGYNTEAFF TGTGCCAGCTCACCGTCGACAGGGTACAACACTGAAGCTTTCTTT
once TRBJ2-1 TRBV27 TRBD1 CASARDRGYNEQFF TGTGCCTCTGCCCGGGACAGGGGTTACAATGAGCAGTTCTTC
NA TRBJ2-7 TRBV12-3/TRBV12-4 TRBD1 CASSLVRDRRVF TGTGCCAGCAGTTTAGTCCGGGACAGACGAGTCTTC
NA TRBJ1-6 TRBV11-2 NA CASSRNGLLNNSPLHF TGTGCCAGCAGCCGCAACGGACTCCTTAATAATTCACCCCTCCACTTT
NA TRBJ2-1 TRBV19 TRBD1 CASSRIQGERHEQFF TGTGCCAGTAGTAGAATACAGGGGGAGCGGCATGAGCAGTTCTTC
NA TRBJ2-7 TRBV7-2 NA CASSPRTERYEQYF TGTGCCAGCAGCCCCCGAACAGAACGCTACGAGCAGTACTTC
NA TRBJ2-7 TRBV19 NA CASSISRESYEQYF TGTGCCAGTAGTATCTCACGGGAATCCTACGAGCAGTACTTC
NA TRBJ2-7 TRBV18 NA CASSPDTYEQYF TGTGCCAGCTCCCCGGACACCTACGAGCAGTACTTC
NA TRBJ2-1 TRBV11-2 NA CASSLGAHNEQFF TGTGCCAGCAGCTTAGGGGCCCACAATGAGCAGTTCTTC
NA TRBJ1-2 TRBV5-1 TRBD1 CASSLDRFSGYTF TGCGCCAGCAGCCTGGACAGGTTTAGTGGCTACACCTTC
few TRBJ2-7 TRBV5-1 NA CASSPVPQEAYEQYF TGCGCCAGCAGCCCGGTCCCCCAAGAGGCCTACGAGCAGTACTTC
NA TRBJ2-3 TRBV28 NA CASSTGTDTQYF TGTGCCAGCAGTACAGGGACAGATACGCAGTATTTT
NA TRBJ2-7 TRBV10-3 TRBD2 CATFSGGLSNEQYF TGTGCCACTTTTAGCGGGGGGCTTAGTAACGAGCAGTACTTC
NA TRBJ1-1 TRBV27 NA CASSLSLGGGTNTEAFF TGTGCCAGCAGTTTATCGCTAGGCGGGGGAACGAACACTGAAGCTTTCTTT
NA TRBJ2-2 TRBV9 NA CASSVTVTGELFF TGTGCCAGCAGCGTTACAGTAACCGGGGAGCTGTTTTTT
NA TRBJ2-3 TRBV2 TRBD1 CASSKQGTPSTDTQYF TGTGCCAGCTCAAAACAGGGGACACCTAGCACAGATACGCAGTATTTT
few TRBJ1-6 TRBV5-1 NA CASSFNPGGGYNSPLHF TGCGCCAGCAGCTTCAACCCGGGAGGGGGCTATAATTCACCCCTCCACTTT
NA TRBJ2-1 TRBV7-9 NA CASSLTSGEQFF TGTGCCAGCAGCTTGACATCGGGGGAGCAGTTCTTC
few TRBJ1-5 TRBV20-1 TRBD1 CSASSWTGGGSNQPQHF TGCAGTGCTAGTTCCTGGACAGGGGGAGGAAGCAATCAGCCCCAGCATTTT
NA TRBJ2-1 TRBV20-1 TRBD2 CSASSLAGVYNEQFF TGCAGTGCTAGTTCACTAGCGGGGGTATACAATGAGCAGTTCTTC
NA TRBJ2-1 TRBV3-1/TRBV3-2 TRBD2 CASSPWVLAGGYNEQFF TGTGCCAGCAGCCCTTGGGTTTTAGCGGGGGGGTACAATGAGCAGTTCTTC
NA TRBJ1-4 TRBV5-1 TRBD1 CASSLGQGDEKLFF TGCGCCAGCAGCTTAGGACAGGGGGACGAAAAACTGTTTTTT
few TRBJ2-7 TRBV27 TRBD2 CASSLSAGVAEQYF TGTGCCAGCAGTTTATCGGCGGGGGTCGCCGAGCAGTACTTC
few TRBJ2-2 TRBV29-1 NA CSVEDPGRNTGELFF TGCAGCGTTGAAGATCCGGGGAGAAACACCGGGGAGCTGTTTTTT
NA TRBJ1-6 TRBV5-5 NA CASSLRGMRNSPLHF TGTGCCAGCAGCTTGCGGGGTATGAGAAATTCACCCCTCCACTTT
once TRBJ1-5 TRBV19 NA CASSEQGNQPQHF TGTGCCAGTAGTGAACAGGGAAATCAGCCCCAGCATTTT
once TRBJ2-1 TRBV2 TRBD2 CASRETSGGAGYNEQFF TGTGCCAGCAGGGAGACTAGCGGGGGGGCTGGATACAATGAGCAGTTCTTC
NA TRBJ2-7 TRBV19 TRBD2 CASRGGLYEQYF TGTGCCAGTCGGGGGGGGCTTTACGAGCAGTACTTC